The clone carrying this TCR beta chain was seen once. This sample was included in a study of blood T cell repertoires in COVID-19. Data came from immunoSEQ multiplex PCR; TCRdb stores just in-frame clones and leaves some out. The table records around 68,000 clones, roughly 84% of them present only once. The CDR3 totals 15 residues. In germline, CDR1 is LNHDA, CDR2 SQIVND (reference sequence). J gave up 6 bases and V 3 bases, and 4 bases lay outside the gene matches. This sequence joins TRBV19 and TRBJ1-6, with 8 bases fitting TRBD1. Material for sequencing was peripheral blood. The sequence was obtained from a woman between 50 and 59 years old with acute or convalescent COVID-19. CDR3 protein: CASSIRTGTNSPLHF. For the CDR3, the DNA is TGTGCCAGTAGTATCCGGACAGGGACTAATTCACCCCTCCACTTT.